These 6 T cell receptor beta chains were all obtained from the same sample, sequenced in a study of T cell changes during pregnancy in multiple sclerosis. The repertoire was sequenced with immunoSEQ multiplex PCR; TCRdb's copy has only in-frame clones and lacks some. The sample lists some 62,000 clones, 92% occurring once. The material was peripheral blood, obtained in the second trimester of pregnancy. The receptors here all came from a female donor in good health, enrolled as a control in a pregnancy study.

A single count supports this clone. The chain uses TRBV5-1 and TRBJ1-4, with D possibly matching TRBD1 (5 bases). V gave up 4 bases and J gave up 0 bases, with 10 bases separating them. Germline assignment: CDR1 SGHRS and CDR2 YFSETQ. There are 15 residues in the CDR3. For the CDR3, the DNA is TGCGCCAGCAGCGATGACAGAGCAACTAATGAAAAACTGTTTTTT. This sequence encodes CASSDDRATNEKLFF.

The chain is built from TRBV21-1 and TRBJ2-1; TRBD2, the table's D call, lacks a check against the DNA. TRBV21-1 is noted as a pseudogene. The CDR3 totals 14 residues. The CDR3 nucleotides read TGTGCCAGCAGCAAAGGGGTCTGGGAGGATGAGCAGTTCTTC. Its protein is CASSKGVWEDEQFF.

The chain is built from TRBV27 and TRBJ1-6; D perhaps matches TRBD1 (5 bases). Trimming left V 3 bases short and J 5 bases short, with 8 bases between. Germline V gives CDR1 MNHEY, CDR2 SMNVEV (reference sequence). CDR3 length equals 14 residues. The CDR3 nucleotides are TGTGCCAGCAGTTTGGCGGGGGATAATTCACCCCTCCACTTT. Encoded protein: CASSLAGDNSPLHF.

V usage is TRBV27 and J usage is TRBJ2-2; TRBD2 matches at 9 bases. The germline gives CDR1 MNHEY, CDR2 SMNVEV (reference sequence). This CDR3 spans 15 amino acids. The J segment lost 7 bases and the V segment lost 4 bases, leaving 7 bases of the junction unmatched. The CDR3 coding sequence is TGTGCCAGCAGTTGGAGGACTAGCGTGAGCGGGGAGCTGTTTTTT. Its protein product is CASSWRTSVSGELFF.

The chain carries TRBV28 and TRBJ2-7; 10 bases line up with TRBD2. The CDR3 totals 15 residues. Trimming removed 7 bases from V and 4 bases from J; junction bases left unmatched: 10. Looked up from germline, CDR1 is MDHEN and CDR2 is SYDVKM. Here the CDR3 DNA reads TGTGCCAGCAAGAGGTTAATTAGCGGGAGGTACGAGCAGTACTTC. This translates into CASKRLISGRYEQYF.

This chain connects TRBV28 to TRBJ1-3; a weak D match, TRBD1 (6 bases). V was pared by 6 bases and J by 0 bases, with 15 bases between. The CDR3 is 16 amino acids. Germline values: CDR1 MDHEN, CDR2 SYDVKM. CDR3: CASRPQDRPSGNTIYF. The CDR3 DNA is TGTGCCAGCAGACCCCAGGACAGACCCTCTGGAAACACCATATATTTT.